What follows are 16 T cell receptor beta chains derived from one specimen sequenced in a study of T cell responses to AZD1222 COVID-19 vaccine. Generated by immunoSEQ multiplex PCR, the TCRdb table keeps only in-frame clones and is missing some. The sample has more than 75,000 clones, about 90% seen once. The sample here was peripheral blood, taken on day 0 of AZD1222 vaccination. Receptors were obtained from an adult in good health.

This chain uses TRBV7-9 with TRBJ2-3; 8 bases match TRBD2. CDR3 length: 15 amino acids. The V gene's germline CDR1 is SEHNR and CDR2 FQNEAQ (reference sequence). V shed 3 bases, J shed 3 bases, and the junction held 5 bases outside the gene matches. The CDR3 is CASSFGLARTDTQYF. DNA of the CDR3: TGTGCCAGCAGCTTCGGACTAGCCCGAACAGATACGCAGTATTTT.

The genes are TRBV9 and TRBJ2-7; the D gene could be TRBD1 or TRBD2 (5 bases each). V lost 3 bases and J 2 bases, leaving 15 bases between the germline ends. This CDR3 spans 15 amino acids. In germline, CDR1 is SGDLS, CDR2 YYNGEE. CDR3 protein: CASSAGSGQTYEQYF. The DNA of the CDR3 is TGTGCCAGCAGCGCGGGATCGGGGCAAACCTACGAGCAGTACTTC.

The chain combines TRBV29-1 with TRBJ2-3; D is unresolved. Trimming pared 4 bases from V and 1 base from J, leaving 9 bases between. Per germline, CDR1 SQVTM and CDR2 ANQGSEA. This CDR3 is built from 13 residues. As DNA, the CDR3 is TGCAGCGTTGCCTCTGGGGGCACAGATACGCAGTATTTT. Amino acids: CSVASGGTDTQYF.

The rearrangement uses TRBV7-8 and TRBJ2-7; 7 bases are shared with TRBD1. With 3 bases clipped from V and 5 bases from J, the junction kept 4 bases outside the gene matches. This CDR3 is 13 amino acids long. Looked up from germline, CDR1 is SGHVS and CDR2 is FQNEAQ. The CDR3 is CASSLTGIDEQYF. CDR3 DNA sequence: TGTGCCAGCAGCTTGACAGGGATAGACGAGCAGTACTTC.

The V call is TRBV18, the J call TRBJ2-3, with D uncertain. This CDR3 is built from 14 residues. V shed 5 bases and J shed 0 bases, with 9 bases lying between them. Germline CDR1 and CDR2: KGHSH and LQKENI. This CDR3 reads CASSARASTDTQYF. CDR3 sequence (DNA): TGTGCCAGCTCAGCCCGCGCCAGCACAGATACGCAGTATTTT.

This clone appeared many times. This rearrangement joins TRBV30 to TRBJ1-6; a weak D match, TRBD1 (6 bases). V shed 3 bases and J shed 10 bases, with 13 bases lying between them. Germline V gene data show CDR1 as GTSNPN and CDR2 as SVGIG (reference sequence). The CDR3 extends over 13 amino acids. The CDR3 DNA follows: TGTGCCTGGAGATCGGGACACTTATCACCCCTCCACTTT. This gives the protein CAWRSGHLSPLHF.

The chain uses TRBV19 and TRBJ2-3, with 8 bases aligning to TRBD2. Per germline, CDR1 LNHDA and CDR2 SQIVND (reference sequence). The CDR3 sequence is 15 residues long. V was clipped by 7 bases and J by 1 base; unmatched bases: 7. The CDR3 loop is CASKSGRLGTDTQYF. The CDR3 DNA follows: TGTGCCAGTAAGAGCGGGAGACTGGGCACAGATACGCAGTATTTT.

As DNA, the CDR3 is TGCGCCAGCAGCTACTCAGACAGGAACACTGAAGCTTTCTTT. Translation gives CASSYSDRNTEAFF. The chain has TRBV5-1 and TRBJ1-1; maybe TRBD1 (5 bases). Trimming took off 3 bases at V and 1 base at J, with 10 bases between the two ends. The CDR3 covers 14 residues. The V gene's germline CDR1 is SGHRS and CDR2 YFSETQ.

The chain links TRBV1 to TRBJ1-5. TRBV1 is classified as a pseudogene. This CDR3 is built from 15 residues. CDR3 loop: CTSSQDPRGPQPQHF. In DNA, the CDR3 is TGCACCAGCAGCCAAGACCCTCGGGGGCCTCAGCCCCAGCATTTT.

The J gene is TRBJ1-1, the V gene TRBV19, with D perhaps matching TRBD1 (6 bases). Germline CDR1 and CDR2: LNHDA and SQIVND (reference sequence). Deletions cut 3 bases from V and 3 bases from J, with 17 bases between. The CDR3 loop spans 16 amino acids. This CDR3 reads CASSMRGAATDTEAFF. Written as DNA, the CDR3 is TGTGCCAGTAGTATGAGGGGGGCAGCGACGGACACTGAAGCTTTCTTT.

CDR3 in DNA: TGTGCCAGCAGAGGGGACGGGTACGAGCAGTACTTC. Protein: CASRGDGYEQYF. This sequence joins TRBV11-2 and TRBJ2-7; possibly TRBD1 or TRBD2 for D (5 bases each). CDR3 length: 12 residues. Germline V gives CDR1 SGHAT, CDR2 FQNNGV. The V end was cut by 6 bases, the J end by 4 bases, with 10 bases between.

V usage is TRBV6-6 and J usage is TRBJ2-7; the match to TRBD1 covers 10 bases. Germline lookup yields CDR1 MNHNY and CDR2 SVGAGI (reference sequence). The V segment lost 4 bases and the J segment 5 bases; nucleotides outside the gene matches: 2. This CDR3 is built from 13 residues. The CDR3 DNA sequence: TGTGCCAGCAGTTCGGACAGGGGGGACGAGCAGTACTTC. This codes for CASSSDRGDEQYF.

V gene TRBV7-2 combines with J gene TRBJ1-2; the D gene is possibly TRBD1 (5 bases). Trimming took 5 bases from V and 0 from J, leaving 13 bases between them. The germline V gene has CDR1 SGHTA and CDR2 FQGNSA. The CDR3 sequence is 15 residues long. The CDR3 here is CASSPTGTANYGYTF. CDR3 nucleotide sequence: TGTGCCAGCAGCCCTACTGGGACCGCTAACTATGGCTACACCTTC.

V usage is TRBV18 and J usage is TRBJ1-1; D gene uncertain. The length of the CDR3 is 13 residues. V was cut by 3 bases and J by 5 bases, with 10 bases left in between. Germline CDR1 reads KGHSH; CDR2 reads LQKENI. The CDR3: CASSPGGQTEAFF. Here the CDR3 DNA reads TGTGCCAGCTCACCGGGAGGTCAGACTGAAGCTTTCTTT.

The CDR3 DNA sequence: TGTGCCAGCAGCGTAGCAGGAGATTGGTCCTACAATGAGCAGTTCTTC. It is translated as CASSVAGDWSYNEQFF. The chain uses TRBV9 and TRBJ2-1; D remains ambiguous. The CDR3 is made up of 16 amino acids. Trimming stripped 0 bases from V and 1 base from J, with 11 bases between. The germline V gene has CDR1 SGDLS and CDR2 YYNGEE.

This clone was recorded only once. CDR3 bases: TGCGCCAGCAGCCCGGGGGGCAGGGGGCTCACAGATACGCAGTATTTT. As protein: CASSPGGRGLTDTQYF. V is TRBV5-1 and J is TRBJ2-3; perhaps TRBD1 as D (8 bases). Germline CDR1 reads SGHRS; CDR2 reads YFSETQ. The V and J ends lost 4 bases and 2 bases respectively, with 17 bases between them. CDR3 length equals 16 residues.